These 16 T cell receptor beta chains were all obtained from the same sample, sequenced in a study of blood T cell repertoires in COVID-19. TCRdb keeps only in-frame clones here, not all; method: immunoSEQ multiplex PCR. The top ten clones hold less than 3.5% of a sample with about 210,000 clones, around 80% of them seen once. Material for sequencing was peripheral blood. The origin of the receptors is a man in his forties or fifties with active or convalescent COVID-19.

In DNA, the CDR3 is TGTGCCAGTGAGGGAGGCCGATTCGTCTATGGCTACACCTTC. Encoded protein: CASEGGRFVYGYTF. V is TRBV19 and J is TRBJ1-2; D remains ambiguous. This CDR3 comprises 14 residues. Germline assignment: CDR1 LNHDA and CDR2 SQIVND (reference sequence). V lost 8 bases, J lost 4 bases, and 17 bases lay in between.

This clone has just one count. The gene calls are TRBV2 and TRBJ2-3; possible D gene TRBD1, 6 bases. The V and J ends lost 10 bases and 1 base respectively, with 12 bases between them. CDR3 length: 13 amino acids. In germline, CDR1 is SNHLY, CDR2 FYNNEI. The CDR3 is CATPGARTDTQYF. The CDR3 DNA is TGTGCCACCCCAGGGGCCCGCACAGATACGCAGTATTTT.

The chain links TRBV30 to TRBJ1-1; D perhaps matches TRBD1 (5 bases). The CDR3 spans 12 residues. Trimming removed 5 bases from V and 9 bases from J, with 16 bases in between. In germline, CDR1 is GTSNPN, CDR2 SVGIG (reference sequence). CDR3 sequence: CAWSGYRLKAFF. CDR3 bases: TGTGCCTGGTCAGGGTATAGGTTGAAAGCTTTCTTT.

The chain recombines TRBV7-2 with TRBJ2-3, with 7 bases that match TRBD1. V shed 10 bases, J shed 1 base, and the junction held 8 bases outside the gene matches. CDR1 SGHTA and CDR2 FQGNSA come from the germline V gene. This CDR3 region has 14 residues. CDR3 coding DNA: TGTGCCACAATGGTAGACAGGGGCACAGATACGCAGTATTTT. It yields the protein CATMVDRGTDTQYF.

This clone was counted a single time. The rearrangement joins TRBV5-6 to TRBJ2-5, with D unclear. CDR3 size: 13 residues. V gave up 4 bases and J gave up 5 bases, with 12 bases separating them. Germline V gene lookup returns CDR1 SGHDT and CDR2 YYEEEE. CDR3: CASSIPLGETQYF. CDR3 nucleotides: TGTGCCAGCAGCATCCCCCTTGGCGAGACCCAGTACTTC. Combining the CDR3 with reference TRBV5-6 and TRBJ2-5 gives the whole variable domain DAGVTQSPTHLIKTRGQQVTLRCSPKSGHDTVSWYQQALGQGPQFIFQYYEEEERQRGNFPDRFSGHQFPNYSSELNVNALLLGDSALYLCASSIPLGETQYFGPGTRLLVL.

V and J are TRBV24-1 and TRBJ2-5, with 12 nucleotides matching TRBD1. CDR3 length: 18 residues. Germline CDR1 KGHDR, CDR2 SFDVKD. V shed 4 bases, J shed 4 bases, and the junction held 12 bases outside the gene matches. DNA for the CDR3: TGTGCCACCAGTGACCAACTCGAACGGGACAGGGGGCGAGAGACCCAGTACTTC. Translating gives CATSDQLERDRGRETQYF.

The CDR3: CAISVGLTDTQYF. The CDR3 nucleotides are TGTGCCATCAGTGTGGGACTAACAGATACGCAGTATTTT. The chain carries TRBV10-3 and TRBJ2-3, with 7 bases matching TRBD2. This CDR3 comprises 13 residues. V was clipped by 4 bases and J by 3 bases; unmatched bases: 1. CDR1 and CDR2 (germline): ENHRY, SYGVKD.

V and J are TRBV7-3 and TRBJ2-1; possible D gene TRBD2, 6 bases. The CDR3 is 15 amino acids. Per the germline V gene, CDR1 is SGHTA and CDR2 is FQGTGA. The germline V and J ends were trimmed by 5 bases and 4 bases, with 15 bases remaining between them. The DNA for the CDR3 is TGTGCCAGCAGCATTCAGCGGGCGGGTTACAATGAGCAGTTCTTC. It is translated as CASSIQRAGYNEQFF.

This chain uses TRBV18 with TRBJ1-6; 7 bases are a match to TRBD1. J lost 7 bases, V lost 6 bases, and 6 bases had no gene match. This CDR3 has 14 amino acids. Germline V gives CDR1 KGHSH, CDR2 LQKENI. The CDR3 coding sequence is TGTGCCAGCTCCAGACAGGGACGGAATTCACCCCTCCACTTT. This gives the protein CASSRQGRNSPLHF.

The rearrangement links TRBV13 to TRBJ1-2, with TRBD1 as a possible D gene (5 bases). Germline V CDR1 and CDR2: PRHDT, FYEKMQ (reference sequence). The CDR3 length is 12 residues. Between the trimmed V and J ends, which lost 7 bases and 5 bases, there was a span of 11 bases. The CDR3 DNA is TGTGCCAGCAAGACAGATTATTATGGCTACACCTTC. Its protein product is CASKTDYYGYTF.

The rearrangement uses TRBV30 and TRBJ1-4; 8 bases line up with TRBD1. This CDR3 contains 15 residues. V shed 0 bases, J shed 5 bases, and the junction held 5 bases outside the gene matches. Germline-derived CDR1 and CDR2 are GTSNPN and SVGIG (reference sequence). For the CDR3, the DNA is TGTGCCTGGAGTGTACGTCACAGGGGGAATGAAAAACTGTTTTTT. This encodes CAWSVRHRGNEKLFF.

The rearrangement uses TRBV19 and TRBJ2-7; 8 bases map to TRBD1. V trimming: 4 bases; J trimming: 3 bases; junction bases outside the gene matches: 2. Per the germline V gene, CDR1 is LNHDA and CDR2 is SQIVND (reference sequence). This CDR3 comprises 13 residues. In nucleotides, the CDR3 is TGTGCCAGTAGTACCGGACAGGGCTACGAGCAGTACTTC. Translated: CASSTGQGYEQYF.

Only a few counts were recorded for this clone. This sequence joins TRBV5-1 and TRBJ1-4, with 8 bases lining up with TRBD1. The junction had 4 bases not matched to a gene; V was cut back by 0 bases and J by 0 bases. The CDR3 has 17 residues. CDR1 and CDR2 from the germline V gene are SGHRS and YFSETQ. Here the CDR3 reads CASSLASQGATNEKLFF. In nucleotides, the CDR3 is TGCGCCAGCAGCTTGGCCTCACAGGGGGCAACTAATGAAAAACTGTTTTTT.

The chain recombines TRBV5-4 with TRBJ2-1; TRBD2 aligns across 14 bases. V shed 2 bases, J shed 8 bases, and the junction held 6 bases outside the gene matches. CDR1 SGHNT and CDR2 YYREEE come from the germline V gene (reference sequence). This CDR3 is 16 amino acids long. CDR3 bases: TGTGCCAGCAGCTTAATGACTAGCGGGAGGGCTGATGAGCAGTTCTTC. Residues: CASSLMTSGRADEQFF.

The chain carries TRBV29-1 and TRBJ2-3; no definite D call. Germline V gene lookup returns CDR1 SQVTM and CDR2 ANQGSEA. Trimming took off 6 bases at V and 3 bases at J, with 10 bases between the two ends. The CDR3 has 12 residues. CDR3 sequence: CSVRGGTDTQYF. In DNA form, the CDR3 reads TGCAGCGTCCGAGGCGGTACAGATACGCAGTATTTT.

V is TRBV5-5 and J is TRBJ1-1; 8 bases align to TRBD1. The CDR3 covers 14 residues. After removal of 4 bases from V and 6 bases from J, the junction contained 8 bases not matched to a gene. Germline V gene lookup returns CDR1 SGHKS and CDR2 YYEKEE (reference sequence). The CDR3 loop is CASSMPGQEAEAFF. In nucleotides, the CDR3 is TGTGCCAGCAGCATGCCGGGACAGGAGGCTGAAGCTTTCTTT.